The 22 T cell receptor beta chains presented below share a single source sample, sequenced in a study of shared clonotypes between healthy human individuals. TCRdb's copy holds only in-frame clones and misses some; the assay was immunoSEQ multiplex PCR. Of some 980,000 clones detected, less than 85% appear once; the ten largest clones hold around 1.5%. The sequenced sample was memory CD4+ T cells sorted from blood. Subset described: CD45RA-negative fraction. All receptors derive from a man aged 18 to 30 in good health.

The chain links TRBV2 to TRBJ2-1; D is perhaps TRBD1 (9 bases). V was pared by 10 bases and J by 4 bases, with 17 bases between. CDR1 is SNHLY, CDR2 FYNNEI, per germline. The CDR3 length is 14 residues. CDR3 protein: CATGRDRAYNEQFF. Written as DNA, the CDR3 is TGTGCCACCGGGAGGGACAGGGCATACAATGAGCAGTTCTTC. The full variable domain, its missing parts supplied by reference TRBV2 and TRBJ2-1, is EPEVTQTPSHQVTQMGQEVILRCVPISNHLYFYWYRQILGQKVEFLVSFYNNEISEKSEIFDDQFSVERPDGSNFTLKIRSTKLEDSAMYFCATGRDRAYNEQFFGPGTRLTVL.

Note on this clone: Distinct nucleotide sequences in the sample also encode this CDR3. The CDR3 coding sequence is TGTGCCAGCAGCGACTCCACCGGGGAGCTGTTTTTT. Translation gives CASSDSTGELFF. This sequence joins TRBV6-1 and TRBJ2-2, with D hard to call. Germline CDR1 MNHNS, CDR2 SASEGT. Trimming left V 6 bases short and J 4 bases short, with 6 bases between. The CDR3 is made up of 12 amino acids.

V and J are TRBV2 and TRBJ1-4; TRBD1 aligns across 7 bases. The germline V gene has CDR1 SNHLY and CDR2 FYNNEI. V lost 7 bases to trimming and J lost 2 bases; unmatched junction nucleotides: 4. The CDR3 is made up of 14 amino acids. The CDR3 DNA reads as TGTGCCAGCACCAAACAGGGGACTAATGAAAAACTGTTTTTT. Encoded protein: CASTKQGTNEKLFF. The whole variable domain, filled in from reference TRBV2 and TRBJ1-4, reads EPEVTQTPSHQVTQMGQEVILRCVPISNHLYFYWYRQILGQKVEFLVSFYNNEISEKSEIFDDQFSVERPDGSNFTLKIRSTKLEDSAMYFCASTKQGTNEKLFFGSGTQLSVL.

This chain's CDR3 is CASSVFGPQHF. The CDR3 region has the DNA TGTGCCAGCAGCGTCTTTGGCCCCCAGCATTTT. V usage is TRBV2 and J usage is TRBJ1-5; no clear D. CDR1 and CDR2 (germline): SNHLY, FYNNEI. The CDR3 is 11 residues long. V lost 6 bases, J lost 10 bases, and 10 bases lay in between.

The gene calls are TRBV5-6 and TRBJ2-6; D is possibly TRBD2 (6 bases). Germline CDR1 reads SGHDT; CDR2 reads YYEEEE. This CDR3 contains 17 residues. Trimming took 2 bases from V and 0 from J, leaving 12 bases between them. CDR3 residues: CASSFGGGVSGANVLTF. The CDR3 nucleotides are TGTGCCAGCAGCTTTGGAGGCGGGGTCTCTGGGGCCAACGTCCTGACTTTC.

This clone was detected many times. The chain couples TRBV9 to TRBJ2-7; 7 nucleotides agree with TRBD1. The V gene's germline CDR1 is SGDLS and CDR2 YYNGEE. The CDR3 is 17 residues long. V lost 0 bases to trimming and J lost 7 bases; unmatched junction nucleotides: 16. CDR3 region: CASSVVYKDRFFREQYF. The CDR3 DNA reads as TGTGCCAGCAGCGTAGTGTACAAGGACAGGTTCTTTAGGGAGCAGTACTTC.

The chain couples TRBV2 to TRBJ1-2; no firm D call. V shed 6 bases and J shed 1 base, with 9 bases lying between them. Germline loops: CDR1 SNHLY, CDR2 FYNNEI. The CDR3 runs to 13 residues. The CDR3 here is CASRPTDNYGYTF. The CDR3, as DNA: TGTGCCAGCAGGCCCACAGATAACTATGGCTACACCTTC.

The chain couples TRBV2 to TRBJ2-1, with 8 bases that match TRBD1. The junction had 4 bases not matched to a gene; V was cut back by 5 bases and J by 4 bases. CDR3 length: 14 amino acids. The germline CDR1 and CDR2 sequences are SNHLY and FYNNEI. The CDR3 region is CASSPDRGYNEQFF. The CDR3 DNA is TGTGCCAGCAGTCCCGACAGGGGATACAATGAGCAGTTCTTC.

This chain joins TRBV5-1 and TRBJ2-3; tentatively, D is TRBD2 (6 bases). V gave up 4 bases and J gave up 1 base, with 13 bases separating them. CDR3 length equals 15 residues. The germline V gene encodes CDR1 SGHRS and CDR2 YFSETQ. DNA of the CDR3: TGCGCCAGCAGCGCGCGGGGAGGAGGCACAGATACGCAGTATTTT. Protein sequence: CASSARGGGTDTQYF. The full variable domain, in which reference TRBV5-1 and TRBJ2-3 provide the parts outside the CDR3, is KAGVTQTPRYLIKTRGQQVTLSCSPISGHRSVSWYQQTPGQGLQFLFEYFSETQRNKGNFPGRFSGRQFSNSRSEMNVSTLELGDSALYLCASSARGGGTDTQYFGPGTRLTVL.

DNA of the CDR3: TGTGCCAGCAGCTTGGAGGGAGTCCCTGAAGCTTTCTTT. Protein product: CASSLEGVPEAFF. J is TRBJ1-1 and V is TRBV5-6; no reliable D call. Trimming took 0 bases from V and 6 from J, leaving 9 bases between them. The length of the CDR3 is 13 residues. Germline V gene sequence: CDR1 SGHDT, CDR2 YYEEEE. The variable domain in full, completed from reference TRBV5-6 and TRBJ1-1, reads DAGVTQSPTHLIKTRGQQVTLRCSPKSGHDTVSWYQQALGQGPQFIFQYYEEEERQRGNFPDRFSGHQFPNYSSELNVNALLLGDSALYLCASSLEGVPEAFFGQGTRLTVV.

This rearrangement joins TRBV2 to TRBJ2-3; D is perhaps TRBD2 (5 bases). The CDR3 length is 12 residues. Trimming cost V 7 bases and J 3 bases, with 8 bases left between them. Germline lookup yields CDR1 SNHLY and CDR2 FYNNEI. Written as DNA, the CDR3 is TGTGCCAGCAACTCGGGAACAGATACGCAGTATTTT. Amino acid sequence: CASNSGTDTQYF.

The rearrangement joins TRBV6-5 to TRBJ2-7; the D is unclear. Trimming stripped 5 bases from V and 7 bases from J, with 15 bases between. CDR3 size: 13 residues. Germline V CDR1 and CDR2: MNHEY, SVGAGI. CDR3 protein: CASSLLTSGEQYF. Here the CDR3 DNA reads TGTGCCAGCAGTCTCCTGACATCTGGGGAGCAGTACTTC.

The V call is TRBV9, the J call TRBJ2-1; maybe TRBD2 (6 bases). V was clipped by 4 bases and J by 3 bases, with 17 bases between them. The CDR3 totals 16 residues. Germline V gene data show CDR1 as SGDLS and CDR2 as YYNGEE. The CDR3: CASSPRGSGRYNEQFF. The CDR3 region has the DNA TGTGCCAGCAGCCCTCGAGGTAGCGGCCGCTACAATGAGCAGTTCTTC.

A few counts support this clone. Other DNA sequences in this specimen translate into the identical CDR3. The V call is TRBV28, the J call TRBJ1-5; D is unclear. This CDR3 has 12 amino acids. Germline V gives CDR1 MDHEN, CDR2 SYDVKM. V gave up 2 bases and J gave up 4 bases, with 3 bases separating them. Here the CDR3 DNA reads TGTGCCAGCAGTTTAAGAAATCAGCCCCAGCATTTT. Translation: CASSLRNQPQHF.

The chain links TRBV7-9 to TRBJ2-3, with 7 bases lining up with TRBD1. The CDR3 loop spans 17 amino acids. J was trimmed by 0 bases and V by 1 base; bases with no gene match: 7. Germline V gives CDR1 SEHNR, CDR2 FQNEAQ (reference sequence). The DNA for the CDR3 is TGTGCCAGCAGCTTAGGACAGGGTACCTTTAGCACAGATACGCAGTATTTT. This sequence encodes CASSLGQGTFSTDTQYF.

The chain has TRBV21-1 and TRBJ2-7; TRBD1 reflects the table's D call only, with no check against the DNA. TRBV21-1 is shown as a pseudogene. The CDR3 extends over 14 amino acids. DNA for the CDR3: TGTGCCAGCAGCCTGAAGGTCAGGGGCTACGAGCAGTACTTC. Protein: CASSLKVRGYEQYF.

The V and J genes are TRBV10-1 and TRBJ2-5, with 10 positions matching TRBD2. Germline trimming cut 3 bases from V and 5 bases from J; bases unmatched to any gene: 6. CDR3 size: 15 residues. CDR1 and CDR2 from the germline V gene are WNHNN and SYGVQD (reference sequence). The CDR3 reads CASSDSLAGVETQYF. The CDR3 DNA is TGCGCCAGCAGTGATAGTCTAGCGGGAGTGGAGACCCAGTACTTC.

CDR3 bases: TGCAGCGTTGCCCAGGGTCTCACTGAAGCTTTCTTT. It is translated as CSVAQGLTEAFF. The V gene is TRBV29-1, the J gene TRBJ1-1; D is perhaps TRBD1 (5 bases). Germline CDR1 and CDR2: SQVTM and ANQGSEA. This CDR3 is built from 12 residues. Trimming stripped 4 bases from V and 4 bases from J, with 10 bases between.

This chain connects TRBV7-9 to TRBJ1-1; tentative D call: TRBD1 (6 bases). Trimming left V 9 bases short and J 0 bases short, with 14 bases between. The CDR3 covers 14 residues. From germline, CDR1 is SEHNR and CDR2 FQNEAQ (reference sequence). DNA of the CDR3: TGTGCCAGTATCCCGACAGGTCTGAACACTGAAGCTTTCTTT. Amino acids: CASIPTGLNTEAFF.

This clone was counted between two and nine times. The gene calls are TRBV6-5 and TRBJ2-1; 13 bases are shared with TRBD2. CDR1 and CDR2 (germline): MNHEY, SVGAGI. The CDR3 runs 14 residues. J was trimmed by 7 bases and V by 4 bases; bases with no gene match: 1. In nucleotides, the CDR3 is TGTGCCAGCAGTTTGGGACTAGCGGGAAATGAGCAGTTCTTC. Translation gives CASSLGLAGNEQFF.

Here the CDR3 DNA reads TGTGCCAGCACCATAAACCTAGGAGATACGCAGTATTTT. Translation gives CASTINLGDTQYF. The chain combines TRBV7-9 with TRBJ2-3; unclear D gene. Per germline, CDR1 SEHNR and CDR2 FQNEAQ (reference sequence). With 7 bases removed from V and 5 bases from J, the gap between germline ends came to 13 bases. The CDR3 is 13 amino acids. The full variable domain, in which reference TRBV7-9 and TRBJ2-3 provide the parts outside the CDR3, is DTGVSQNPRHKITKRGQNVTFRCDPISEHNRLYWYRQTLGQGPEFLTYFQNEAQLEKSRLLSDRFSAERPKGSFSTLEIQRTEQGDSAMYLCASTINLGDTQYFGPGTRLTVL.

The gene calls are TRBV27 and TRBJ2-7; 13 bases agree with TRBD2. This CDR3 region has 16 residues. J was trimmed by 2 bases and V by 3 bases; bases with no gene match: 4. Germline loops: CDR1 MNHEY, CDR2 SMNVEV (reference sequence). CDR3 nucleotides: TGTGCCAGCAGTTTCATAACTAGCGGGAGGGCCTACGAGCAGTACTTC. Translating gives CASSFITSGRAYEQYF.